Sequencing of this T cell receptor (beta chain) was carried out in a study of cytomegalovirus exposure and HLA in healthy donors. PCR amplification relied on 60 Vbeta primers (plus 13 Jbeta primers). The data were produced by immunoSEQ multiplex PCR, yet TCRdb's version contains in-frame clones alone and is incomplete. The sample includes fewer than 250,000 clones, approximately 79% of them seen just once. To note about this clone: Its antigen is as yet unknown.

General study points: Later work associated roughly 17,000 TCR beta sequences with HLA alleles at 0.05 false discovery rate.

Sample: PBMCs. The source is a man younger than 35 in good health and CMV-seronegative.

The DNA for the CDR3 is TGTGCCAGCACCCACGGGGGGAATGGCTACACCTTC. It yields the protein CASTHGGNGYTF. The V and J genes are TRBV6-5 and TRBJ1-2, with D tentatively TRBD1 (5 bases). In germline, CDR1 is MNHEY, CDR2 SVGAGI. Trimming removed 7 bases from V and 6 bases from J, with 12 bases in between. The CDR3 length is 12 residues.